This is a list of T cell receptor beta chains from one sample in a study of blood T cell repertoires in COVID-19. Measured with immunoSEQ multiplex PCR; TCRdb has only the in-frame clones, and not every one. This table has about 280,000 clones, around 87% appearing once. Input material: PBMCs or T cells enriched from blood (not recorded which). The receptors derive from a young woman with acute COVID-19. CDR3s include the opening cysteine and the closing phenylalanine or tryptophan. The order of the fields is CDR3 DNA, CDR3 protein, V gene, clone size, J gene, D gene. A D gene is named only where the DNA matches it firmly. Only some rows state a clone size, as once, few, many or a class for expanded clones.

DNA: TGCAGTGCCCGAGCACTTGACCAGTACTTC; CDR3: CSARALDQYF; V: TRBV20-1; size: .; J: TRBJ2-5; D: .
DNA: TGCAGTGCAAGTAGGACTAGCGGGGTGACCGAGGAGCTGTTTTTT; CDR3: CSASRTSGVTEELFF; V: TRBV20-1; size: .; J: TRBJ2-2; D: TRBD2
DNA: TGTGCCAGCAGCCATACTACGACGGAGGATAGGACCCAGTACTTC; CDR3: CASSHTTTEDRTQYF; V: TRBV14; size: .; J: TRBJ2-5; D: .
DNA: TGTGCCAGCAGCCAAGATCTTGTGGGGAGCTCCTACAATGAGCAGTTCTTC; CDR3: CASSQDLVGSSYNEQFF; V: TRBV14; size: .; J: TRBJ2-1; D: .
DNA: TGTGCCAGCAGCTTGGGCGCAGGTGATCCCTACGAGCAGTACTTC; CDR3: CASSLGAGDPYEQYF; V: TRBV5-6; size: once; J: TRBJ2-7; D: .
DNA: TGTGCCAGCTGGGGAGACTCCTACAATGAGCAGTTCTTC; CDR3: CASWGDSYNEQFF; V: TRBV7-8; size: .; J: TRBJ2-1; D: .
DNA: TGTGCCCGCGGAGGGTTGGGGGCGCCTGGCTACACCTTC; CDR3: CARGGLGAPGYTF; V: TRBV30; size: .; J: TRBJ1-2; D: .
DNA: TGTGCCAGCAGCCCGGGACAGGGGTTCCACGAGCAGTACTTC; CDR3: CASSPGQGFHEQYF; V: TRBV7-3; size: .; J: TRBJ2-7; D: TRBD1
DNA: TGTGCCTGGAGTATTTCCGGGACAGGAGTTAAGGCCCAGCATTTT; CDR3: CAWSISGTGVKAQHF; V: TRBV30; size: .; J: TRBJ1-5; D: TRBD1
DNA: TGCGCCAGCAGCCAACTAGATTCCCGGGACAGAAACACTGAAGCTTTCTTT; CDR3: CASSQLDSRDRNTEAFF; V: TRBV4-1; size: .; J: TRBJ1-1; D: TRBD1
DNA: TGTGCCAGCAGTCCTTCCACAGGGGGCAATCAGCCCCAGCATTTT; CDR3: CASSPSTGGNQPQHF; V: TRBV6-6; size: .; J: TRBJ1-5; D: TRBD1
DNA: TGTGCCAGCAGCATTGCAGGGGGCACAGATACGCAGTATTTT; CDR3: CASSIAGGTDTQYF; V: TRBV7-2; size: .; J: TRBJ2-3; D: .
DNA: TGTGCAGCAAACAGGGCAAGCACAGATACGCAGTATTTT; CDR3: CAANRASTDTQYF; V: TRBV6-5; size: .; J: TRBJ2-3; D: .
DNA: TGTGCCAGCAGCCCCGGGACAATCCCTTCACCCCTCCACTTT; CDR3: CASSPGTIPSPLHF; V: TRBV7-9; size: .; J: TRBJ1-6; D: .
DNA: TGTGCCAGCAGTTTGCGGGAGTTTGTGAACAATGAGCAGTTCTTC; CDR3: CASSLREFVNNEQFF; V: TRBV25-1; size: medium-sized; J: TRBJ2-1; D: TRBD2
DNA: TGTGCCAGTCCTCCGGTCGTCTCTGGAAACACCATATATTTT; CDR3: CASPPVVSGNTIYF; V: TRBV19; size: .; J: TRBJ1-3; D: .
DNA: TGTGCCAGCAGCTTAATAGGGGGGACAGGAGACAATGAGCAGTTCTTC; CDR3: CASSLIGGTGDNEQFF; V: TRBV7-3; size: .; J: TRBJ2-1; D: TRBD1
DNA: TGTGCCAGCAGCCTAAGGGGGGGGGATTCCGATGAGCAGTTCTTC; CDR3: CASSLRGGDSDEQFF; V: TRBV5-4; size: .; J: TRBJ2-1; D: .